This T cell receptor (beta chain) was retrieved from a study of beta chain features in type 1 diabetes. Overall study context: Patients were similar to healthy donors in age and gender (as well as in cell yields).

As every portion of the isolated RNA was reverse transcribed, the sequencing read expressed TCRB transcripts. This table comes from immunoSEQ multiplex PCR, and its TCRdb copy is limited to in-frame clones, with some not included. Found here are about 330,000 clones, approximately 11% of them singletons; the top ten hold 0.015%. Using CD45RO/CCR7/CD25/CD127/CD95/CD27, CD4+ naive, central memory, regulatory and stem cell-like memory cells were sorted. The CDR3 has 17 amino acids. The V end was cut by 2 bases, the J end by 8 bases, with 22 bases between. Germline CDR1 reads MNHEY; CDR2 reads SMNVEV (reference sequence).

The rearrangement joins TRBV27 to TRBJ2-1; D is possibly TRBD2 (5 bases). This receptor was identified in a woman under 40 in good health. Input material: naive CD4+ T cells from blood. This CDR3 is CASSLLAPRMGSYEQFF. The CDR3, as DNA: TGTGCCAGCAGTTTACTTGCCCCAAGGATGGGGAGCTATGAGCAGTTCTTC.